The clone carrying this T cell receptor (beta chain) was counted once. The record originates from a study of blood T cell repertoires in COVID-19. Study information: PBMCs, B-cell-depleted T cells, or T cells were the source of the cDNA or gDNA that made up the material.

The CDR3 extends over 16 amino acids. Trimming took 5 bases from V and 4 from J; bases not matched to a gene: 7. Germline V gene data show CDR1 as SGHVS and CDR2 as FQNEAQ. Per the original methods: Reference gene primer amplification gave estimated nucleated cell counts. TCRdb's copy holds only in-frame clones and misses some; the assay was immunoSEQ multiplex PCR. V and J calls and clone size follow that table, whereas D and trimming were derived from the DNA. Of approximately 180,000 clones listed, around nine tenths are singletons. This receptor was taken from a woman in her 70s with COVID-19, enrolled during active disease. This chain connects TRBV7-8 to TRBJ2-2; 10 nucleotides align to TRBD1. The sample comprised peripheral blood. CDR3 in DNA: TGTGCCAGCAGCCGCCGGGACAGGGGACTCACCGGGGAGCTGTTTTTT. This sequence encodes CASSRRDRGLTGELFF.